This T cell receptor (beta chain) stems from a study of PD-1 blockade in classical Hodgkin lymphoma. The repertoire was sequenced with immunoSEQ multiplex PCR; TCRdb's copy has only in-frame clones and lacks some. The sample lists 39,000 or so clones, roughly nine tenths seen once, with approximately 5.7% in the top ten. The CDR3 runs to 14 residues. The germline V gene encodes CDR1 ENHRY and CDR2 SYGVKD. Deletions cut 10 bases from V and 6 bases from J, with 22 bases between. Each patient's relapse followed autologous stem cell transplantation, and brentuximab vedotin exposure varied. This sequence was found in a human donor with classical Hodgkin lymphoma. Sequences were derived from peripheral blood mononuclear cells (PBMCs), sampled before the second cycle of nivolumab. The rearrangement uses TRBV10-3 and TRBJ2-7, with TRBD1 as a possible D gene (8 bases). CDR3 nucleotide sequence: TGTGCCAGCAAGGGAGGGACAGGAACGAGCGAGCAGTACTTC. It translates to CASKGGTGTSEQYF.